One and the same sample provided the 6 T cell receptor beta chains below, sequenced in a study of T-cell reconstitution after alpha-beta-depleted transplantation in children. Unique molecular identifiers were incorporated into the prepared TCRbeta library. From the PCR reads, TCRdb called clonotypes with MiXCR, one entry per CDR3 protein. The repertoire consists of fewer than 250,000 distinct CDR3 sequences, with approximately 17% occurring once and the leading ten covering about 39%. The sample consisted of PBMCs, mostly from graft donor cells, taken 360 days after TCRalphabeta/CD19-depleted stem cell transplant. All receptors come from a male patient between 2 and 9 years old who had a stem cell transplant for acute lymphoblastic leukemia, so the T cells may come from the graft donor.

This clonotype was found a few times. CDR3 bases: TGTGCCAGCAGCGAGACAGCCAGCTACGAGCAGTACTTC. Translated, it gives CASSETASYEQYF. This chain joins TRBV4-2 and TRBJ2-7, with D maybe TRBD1 (5 bases). V lost 5 bases and J lost 3, with 11 bases in between. The V gene's germline CDR1 is LGHNA and CDR2 YNFKEQ. The CDR3 sequence is 13 residues long.

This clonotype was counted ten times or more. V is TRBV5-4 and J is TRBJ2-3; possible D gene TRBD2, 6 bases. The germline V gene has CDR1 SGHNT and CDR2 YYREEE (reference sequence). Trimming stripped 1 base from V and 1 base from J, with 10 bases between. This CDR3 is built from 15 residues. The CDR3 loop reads CASSLRWGGTDTQYF. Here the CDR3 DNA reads TGTGCCAGCAGCTTGAGGTGGGGGGGCACAGATACGCAGTATTTT.

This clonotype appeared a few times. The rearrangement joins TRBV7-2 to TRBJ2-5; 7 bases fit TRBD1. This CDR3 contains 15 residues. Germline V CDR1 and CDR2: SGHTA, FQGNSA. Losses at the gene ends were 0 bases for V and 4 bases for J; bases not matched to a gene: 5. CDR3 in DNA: TGTGCCAGCAGCTTAGCCGGGACAGATAGAGAGACCCAGTACTTC. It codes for CASSLAGTDRETQYF.

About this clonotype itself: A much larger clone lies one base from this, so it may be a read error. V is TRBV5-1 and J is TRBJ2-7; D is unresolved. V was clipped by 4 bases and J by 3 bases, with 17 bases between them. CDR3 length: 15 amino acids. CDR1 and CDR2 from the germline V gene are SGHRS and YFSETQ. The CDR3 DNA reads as TGCGCCAGCAGCCACGACATCGAATTGAGCTACGAGCAGTACTTC. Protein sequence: CASSHDIELSYEQYF.

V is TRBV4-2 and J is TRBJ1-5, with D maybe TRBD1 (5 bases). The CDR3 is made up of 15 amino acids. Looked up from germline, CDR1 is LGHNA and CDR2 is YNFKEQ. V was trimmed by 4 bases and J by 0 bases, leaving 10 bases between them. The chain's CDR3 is CASSRNQGSNQPQHF. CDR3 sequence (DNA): TGTGCCAGCAGCCGTAATCAGGGTAGCAATCAGCCCCAGCATTTT.

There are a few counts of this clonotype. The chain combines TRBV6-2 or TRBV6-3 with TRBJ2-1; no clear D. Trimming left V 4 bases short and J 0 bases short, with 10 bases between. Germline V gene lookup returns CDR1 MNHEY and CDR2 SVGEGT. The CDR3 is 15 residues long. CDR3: CASSSDLRSYNEQFF. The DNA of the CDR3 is TGTGCCAGCAGTTCCGACTTACGCTCCTACAATGAGCAGTTCTTC.